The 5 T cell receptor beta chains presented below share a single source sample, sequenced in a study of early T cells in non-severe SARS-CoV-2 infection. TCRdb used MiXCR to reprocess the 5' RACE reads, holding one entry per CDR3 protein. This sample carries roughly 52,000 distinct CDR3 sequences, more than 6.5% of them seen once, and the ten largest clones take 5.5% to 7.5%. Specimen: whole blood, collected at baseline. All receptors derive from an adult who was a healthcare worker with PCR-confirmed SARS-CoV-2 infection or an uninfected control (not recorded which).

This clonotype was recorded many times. The CDR3 loop reads CASSLEGTGELFF. CDR3 in DNA: TGTGCCAGCAGCTTAGAAGGGACAGGGGAGCTGTTTTTT. This chain links TRBV7-2 with TRBJ2-2, with a possible D match to TRBD1 (6 bases). The CDR3 loop spans 13 amino acids. CDR1 SGHTA and CDR2 FQGNSA come from the germline V gene. The V end lost 1 base, the J end lost 8 bases, and 8 bases lay between the germline ends.

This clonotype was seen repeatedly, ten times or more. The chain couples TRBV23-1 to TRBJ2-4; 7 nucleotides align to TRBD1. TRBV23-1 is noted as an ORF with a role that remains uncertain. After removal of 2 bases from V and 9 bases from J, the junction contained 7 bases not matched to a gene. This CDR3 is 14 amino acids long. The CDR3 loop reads CASSQIEAGGIQYF. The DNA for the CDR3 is TGCGCCAGCAGTCAAATCGAGGCAGGGGGCATTCAGTACTTC.

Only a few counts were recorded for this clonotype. The CDR3 loop is CASSSGTGYNEQFF. In DNA form, the CDR3 reads TGTGCCAGTAGTAGCGGGACAGGGTACAATGAGCAGTTCTTC. The chain recombines TRBV19 with TRBJ2-1; 9 bases line up with TRBD1. Per the germline V gene, CDR1 is LNHDA and CDR2 is SQIVND (reference sequence). The length of the CDR3 is 14 residues. The V segment lost 4 bases and the J segment 4 bases; nucleotides outside the gene matches: 2. The full variable domain, rest sourced from reference TRBV19 and TRBJ2-1, is DGGITQSPKYLFRKEGQNVTLSCEQNLNHDAMYWYRQDPGQGLRLIYYSQIVNDFQKGDIAEGYSVSREKKESFPLTVTSAQKNPTAFYLCASSSGTGYNEQFFGPGTRLTVL.

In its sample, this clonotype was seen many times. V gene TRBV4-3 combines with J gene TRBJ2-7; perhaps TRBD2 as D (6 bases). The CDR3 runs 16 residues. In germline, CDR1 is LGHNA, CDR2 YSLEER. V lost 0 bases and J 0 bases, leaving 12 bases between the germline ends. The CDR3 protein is CASSQDVRGTSYEQYF. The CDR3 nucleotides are TGCGCCAGCAGCCAAGATGTACGGGGGACCTCCTACGAGCAGTACTTC.

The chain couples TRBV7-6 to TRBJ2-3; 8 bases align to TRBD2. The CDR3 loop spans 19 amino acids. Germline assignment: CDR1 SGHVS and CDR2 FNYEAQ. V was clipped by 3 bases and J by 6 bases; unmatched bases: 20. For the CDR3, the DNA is TGTGCCAGCAGCTTCACCTCGTGGGAGTTGGCGGGGGGCGAGGATACGCAGTATTTT. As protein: CASSFTSWELAGGEDTQYF.